Each of the 4 T cell receptor beta chains below was sequenced from the same sample in a study of blood T cell repertoires in COVID-19 (dated by TCRdb to 2019 to 2021). Library preparation employed the immunoSEQ multiplex PCR assay. The clones in this table, taken by TCRdb from immuneACCESS, are in-frame only. Not every clone is retained; where verified, under half of the shortfall comes from an unresolved V gene, and the cause of the rest is unknown. The sample profile shows 50,000 to 60,000 clones; around 83% of them were found once. 5.5% to 7.5% of the sample comes from the top ten. The sequencing sample was made of peripheral blood. Source of these receptors: a man between 65 and 80 years old with active COVID-19.

The chain is built from TRBV6-6 and TRBJ2-4; 8 bases map to TRBD1. The CDR3 covers 16 residues. With 6 bases clipped from V and 0 bases from J, the junction kept 7 bases outside the gene matches. Germline CDR1 is MNHNY and CDR2 is SVGAGI (reference sequence). The CDR3 bases are TGTGCCAGCAGCCTGACAGGGGACGTAGCCAAAAACATTCAGTACTTC. Translation: CASSLTGDVAKNIQYF.

The chain links TRBV19 to TRBJ1-1, with TRBD1 matching 8 bases. The germline V gene encodes CDR1 LNHDA and CDR2 SQIVND (reference sequence). The CDR3 is 14 amino acids. The trim removed 7 bases at V and 7 bases at J, leaving 11 bases unmatched. DNA for the CDR3: TGTGCCAGTACCCCCGGCCAGGGGGCAAGTGAAGCTTTCTTT. Translated: CASTPGQGASEAFF.

This chain links TRBV4-1 with TRBJ2-1, with D unresolved. Germline CDR1 MGHRA, CDR2 YSYEKL. Trimming took 0 bases from V and 4 from J, leaving 7 bases between them. The CDR3 consists of 14 residues. CDR3 protein: CASSQEEQYNEQFF. Written as DNA, the CDR3 is TGCGCCAGCAGCCAAGAAGAACAGTACAATGAGCAGTTCTTC.

The chain employs TRBV7-8 and TRBJ2-5; unclear D gene. The V and J ends lost 1 base and 0 bases respectively, with 6 bases between them. Germline assignment: CDR1 SGHVS and CDR2 FQNEAQ. This CDR3 spans 14 amino acids. DNA for the CDR3: TGTGCCAGCAGCTTAGGGGCAAACCAAGAGACCCAGTACTTC. It yields the protein CASSLGANQETQYF.